The 10 T cell receptor beta chains below all came from one sample that was sequenced in a study of radiation and T cells in renal cell carcinoma. Regarding time point: blood 4 weeks post-SBRT, at nephrectomy. Regarding treatment: 15 Gy SBRT to primary tumor, nephrectomy 4 weeks later. Sequencing used immunoSEQ multiplex PCR; TCRdb keeps in-frame clones, though not all of them. The sample includes fewer than 200,000 clones, approximately 90% of them seen just once. The sample was blood, taken from a patient whose treatment included radiotherapy and nephrectomy. These receptors originate from a woman aged 45-60 years with renal cell carcinoma.

V is TRBV13 and J is TRBJ2-5, with 8 bases lining up with TRBD2. Germline trimming cut 4 bases from V and 2 bases from J; bases unmatched to any gene: 6. Germline V gene lookup returns CDR1 PRHDT and CDR2 FYEKMQ (reference sequence). CDR3 length: 15 amino acids. CDR3 bases: TGTGCCAGCAGCTCCCTAGCGGGCCTACAAGAGACCCAGTACTTC. Residues: CASSSLAGLQETQYF.

V and J are TRBV6-1 and TRBJ2-1, with TRBD1 matching over 11 bases. Looked up from germline, CDR1 is MNHNS and CDR2 is SASEGT. CDR3 length: 15 residues. J gave up 5 bases and V 6 bases, and 6 bases lay outside the gene matches. CDR3 residues: CASRAGTGGNNEQFF. In DNA, the CDR3 is TGTGCCAGCAGAGCCGGGACAGGGGGTAACAATGAGCAGTTCTTC.

This chain uses TRBV11-3 with TRBJ2-3; D might be TRBD1 (5 bases). Deletions cut 5 bases from V and 2 bases from J, with 17 bases between. Germline CDR1 is SGHNT and CDR2 is YENEEA. The CDR3 runs to 16 residues. The CDR3 sequence: CASSHRKGSHTDTQYF. For the CDR3, the DNA is TGTGCCAGCAGCCACCGGAAGGGGTCTCACACAGATACGCAGTATTTT. Full variable domain (missing parts from reference TRBV11-3 and TRBJ2-3): EAGVVQSPRYKIIEKKQPVAFWCNPISGHNTLYWYLQNLGQGPELLIRYENEEAVDDSQLPKDRFSAERLKGVDSTLKIQPAELGDSAVYLCASSHRKGSHTDTQYFGPGTRLTVL.

This clone was recorded only once. The genes are TRBV7-2 and TRBJ1-1, with no clear D. Germline CDR1 SGHTA, CDR2 FQGNSA. V was shortened by 3 bases and J by 1 base, with 6 bases between the two germline ends. The CDR3 loop spans 13 amino acids. The chain's CDR3 is CASSFNENTEAFF. The CDR3, as DNA: TGTGCCAGCAGCTTCAATGAGAACACTGAAGCTTTCTTT.

The chain is built from TRBV5-8 and TRBJ1-2; unclear D gene. Per the germline V gene, CDR1 is SGHTS and CDR2 is YDEGEE. The germline V and J ends were trimmed by 0 bases and 6 bases, with 9 bases remaining between them. This CDR3 region has 13 residues. DNA for the CDR3: TGTGCCAGCAGCTTGGATGTGGGTAATGGCTACACCTTC. Residues: CASSLDVGNGYTF.

As to this clone: This CDR3 is also generated by other DNA sequences in the sample. This sequence joins TRBV29-1 and TRBJ1-2; D might be TRBD1 (6 bases). Trimming shortened V by 4 bases and J by 0 bases, and 6 bases separated the two germline ends. Per germline, CDR1 SQVTM and CDR2 ANQGSEA. The CDR3 runs to 12 residues. CDR3 coding DNA: TGCAGCGTTGGGACAGCTAACTATGGCTACACCTTC. Amino acid sequence: CSVGTANYGYTF.

The V and J genes are TRBV12-5 and TRBJ1-1; D not resolved. Per the germline V gene, CDR1 is LGHNT and CDR2 is FRNRAP. The V end lost 7 bases, the J end lost 6 bases, and 15 bases lay between the germline ends. This CDR3 is 13 amino acids long. The CDR3 region has the DNA TGTGCTAGTGATATAACGGTAAACTCTGAAGCTTTCTTT. This sequence encodes CASDITVNSEAFF.

This clone was observed once. The chain has TRBV7-2 and TRBJ1-1; 12 positions match TRBD1. The CDR3 loop spans 17 amino acids. V trimming: 6 bases; J trimming: 0 bases; junction bases outside the gene matches: 8. Germline CDR1 and CDR2: SGHTA and FQGNSA. The CDR3 nucleotides are TGTGCCAGCAGGCGGGGACAGGGGGCGGCGGTGAACACTGAAGCTTTCTTT. It yields the protein CASRRGQGAAVNTEAFF.

The V gene is TRBV19, the J gene TRBJ2-5, with D maybe TRBD1 (6 bases). Germline CDR1 and CDR2: LNHDA and SQIVND (reference sequence). V lost 9 bases to trimming and J lost 5 bases, with 16 bases between them. This CDR3 is built from 13 residues. The chain's CDR3 is CASRQESVETQYF. CDR3 DNA sequence: TGTGCCAGCAGACAGGAATCTGTTGAGACCCAGTACTTC. The variable domain in full, completed from reference TRBV19 and TRBJ2-5, reads DGGITQSPKYLFRKEGQNVTLSCEQNLNHDAMYWYRQDPGQGLRLIYYSQIVNDFQKGDIAEGYSVSREKKESFPLTVTSAQKNPTAFYLCASRQESVETQYFGPGTRLLVL.

The chain uses TRBV23-1 and TRBJ1-5, with D uncertain. TRBV23-1 is given ORF status, its function remaining uncertain. V gave up 3 bases and J gave up 0 bases, with 12 bases separating them. The CDR3 has 16 residues. CDR3 loop: CASSQPKHNSNQPQHF. CDR3 DNA: TGCGCCAGCAGTCAGCCCAAACATAATAGCAATCAGCCCCAGCATTTT.